The present entry profiles one T cell receptor beta chain with its context. No antigen is known for it. CDR1 LNHNV and CDR2 YYDKDF come from the germline V gene (reference sequence). The CDR3 contains 17 residues. V was pared by 1 base and J by 2 bases, with 17 bases between. These data come from a study of cytomegalovirus exposure and HLA in healthy donors. A multiplex PCR was run with 60 Vbeta primers and 13 Jbeta primers. Clones were sequenced by immunoSEQ multiplex PCR, and TCRdb holds only the in-frame ones, with some missing. Of under 95,000 clones listed, 80% were seen once; the top ten hold approximately 1%. The donors comprised healthy bone marrow donors. General study findings and limits: When a later analysis was performed, an Asian-associated ancestry cluster reportedly had fewer N-insertions than the roughly 700-donor mean. A highly shared variant cluster was judged a likely technical artifact. Cytomegalovirus-associated TCR beta chains were listed, numbering over 150.

V gene TRBV15 combines with J gene TRBJ1-1; TRBD1 might be the D (6 bases). Sequencing used PBMCs. The clonotype comes from a male donor in good health and CMV-seronegative. The CDR3 DNA follows: TGTGCCACCAGCAGAGGCCCCCGACAGGCCCTAAACACTGAAGCTTTCTTT. The encoded protein is CATSRGPRQALNTEAFF. Variable domain in full (rest from reference TRBV15 and TRBJ1-1): DAMVIQNPRYQVTQFGKPVTLSCSQTLNHNVMYWYQQKSSQAPKLLFHYYDKDFNNEADTPDNFQSRRPNTSFCFLDIRSPGLGDTAMYLCATSRGPRQALNTEAFFGQGTRLTVV.